This T cell receptor beta chain was observed in a study of T cells in Graves' hyperthyroidism and ophthalmopathy. V shed 5 bases, J shed 10 bases, and the junction held 9 bases outside the gene matches. Germline values: CDR1 MNHNS, CDR2 SASEGT. This CDR3 comprises 13 residues. An absence of ophthalmopathy progression within 18 months meant stable Graves' hyperthyroidism. Patients aged 18 to 65 had newly diagnosed hyperthyroidism of under 2 months' duration. This clonotype was detected ten times or more. RNA transcripts provided the source from which TCR beta CDR3 regions were amplified. In the first-round RT-PCR of the TCR CDR3, the HTBI primer set was used. From the multiplex PCR reads, TCRdb called clonotypes with MiXCR, one entry per CDR3 protein. The sample holds approximately 400,000 distinct CDR3 sequences, around a sixth seen once.

The chain combines TRBV6-1 with TRBJ1-2; 8 nucleotides align to TRBD1. The source of this sequence is a woman aged 18-30 years with Graves' hyperthyroidism. Sequencing was done on a sample of blood. The CDR3, as DNA: TGTGCCAGCAGTCCGTACAGGGGGAACGACTACACCTTC. Its protein product is CASSPYRGNDYTF.